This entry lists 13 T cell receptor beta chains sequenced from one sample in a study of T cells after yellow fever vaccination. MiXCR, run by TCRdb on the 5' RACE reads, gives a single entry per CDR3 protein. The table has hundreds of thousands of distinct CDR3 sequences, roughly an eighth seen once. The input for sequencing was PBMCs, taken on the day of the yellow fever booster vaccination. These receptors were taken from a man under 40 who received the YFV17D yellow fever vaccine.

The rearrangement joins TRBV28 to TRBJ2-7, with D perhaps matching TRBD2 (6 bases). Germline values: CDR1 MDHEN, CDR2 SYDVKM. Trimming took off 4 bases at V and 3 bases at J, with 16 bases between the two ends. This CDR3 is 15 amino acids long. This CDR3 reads CASSSGTPRNYEQYF. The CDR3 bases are TGTGCCAGCAGTTCAGGGACTCCAAGGAACTACGAGCAGTACTTC.

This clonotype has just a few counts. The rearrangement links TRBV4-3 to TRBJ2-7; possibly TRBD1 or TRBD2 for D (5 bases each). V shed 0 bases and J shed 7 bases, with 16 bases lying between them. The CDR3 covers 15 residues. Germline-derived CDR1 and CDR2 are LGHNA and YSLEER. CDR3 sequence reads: CASSQDRDLGGEQYF. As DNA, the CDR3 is TGCGCCAGCAGCCAAGATAGGGACCTTGGTGGGGAGCAGTACTTC.

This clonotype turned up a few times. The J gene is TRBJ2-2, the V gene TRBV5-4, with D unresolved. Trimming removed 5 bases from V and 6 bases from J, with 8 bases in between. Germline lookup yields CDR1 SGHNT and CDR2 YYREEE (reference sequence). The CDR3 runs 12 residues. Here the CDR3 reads CASRSHSGELFF. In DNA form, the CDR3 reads TGTGCCAGCAGATCACACTCCGGGGAGCTGTTTTTT. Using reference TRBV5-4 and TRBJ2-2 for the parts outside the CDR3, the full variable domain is ETGVTQSPTHLIKTRGQQVTLRCSSQSGHNTVSWYQQALGQGPQFIFQYYREEENGRGNFPPRFSGLQFPNYSSELNVNALELDDSALYLCASRSHSGELFFGEGSRLTVL.

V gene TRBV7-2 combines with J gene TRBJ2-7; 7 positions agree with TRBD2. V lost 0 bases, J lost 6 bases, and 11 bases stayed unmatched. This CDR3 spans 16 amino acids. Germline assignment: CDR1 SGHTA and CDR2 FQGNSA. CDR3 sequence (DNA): TGTGCCAGCAGCTTAGCCCGGGCTAGCGGCGGTGGCGAGCAGTACTTC. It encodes CASSLARASGGGEQYF.

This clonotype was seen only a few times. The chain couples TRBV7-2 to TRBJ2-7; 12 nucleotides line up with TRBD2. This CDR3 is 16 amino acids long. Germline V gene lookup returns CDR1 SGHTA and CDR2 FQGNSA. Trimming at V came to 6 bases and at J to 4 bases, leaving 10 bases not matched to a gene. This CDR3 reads CASSRLAGALQYEQYF. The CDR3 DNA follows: TGTGCCAGCAGTCGACTAGCGGGAGCGTTACAGTACGAGCAGTACTTC.

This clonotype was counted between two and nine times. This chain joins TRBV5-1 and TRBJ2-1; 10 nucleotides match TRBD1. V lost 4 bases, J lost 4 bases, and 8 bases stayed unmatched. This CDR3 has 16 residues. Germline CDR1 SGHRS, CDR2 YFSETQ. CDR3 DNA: TGCGCCAGCAGCCCAATTGGGGGACAGGGGTACAATGAGCAGTTCTTC. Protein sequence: CASSPIGGQGYNEQFF.

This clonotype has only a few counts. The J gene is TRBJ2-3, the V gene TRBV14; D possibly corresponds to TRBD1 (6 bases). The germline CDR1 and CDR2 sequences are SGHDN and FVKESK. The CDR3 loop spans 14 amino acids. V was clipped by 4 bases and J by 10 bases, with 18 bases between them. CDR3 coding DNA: TGTGCCAGCAGCCCGGGACAACGAGGGTCGGCGCAGTATTTT. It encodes CASSPGQRGSAQYF.

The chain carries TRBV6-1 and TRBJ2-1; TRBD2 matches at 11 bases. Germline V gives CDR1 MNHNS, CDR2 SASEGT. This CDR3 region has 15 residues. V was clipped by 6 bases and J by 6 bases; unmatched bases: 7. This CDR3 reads CASRELAGARNEQFF. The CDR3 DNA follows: TGTGCCAGCAGAGAACTAGCGGGAGCTCGCAATGAGCAGTTCTTC.

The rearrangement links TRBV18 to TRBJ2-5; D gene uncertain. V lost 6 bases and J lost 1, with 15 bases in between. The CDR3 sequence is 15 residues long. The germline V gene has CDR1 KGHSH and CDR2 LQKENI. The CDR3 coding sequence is TGTGCCAGCTCGCCCAGTCTTGGGATCCAAGAGACCCAGTACTTC. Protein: CASSPSLGIQETQYF.

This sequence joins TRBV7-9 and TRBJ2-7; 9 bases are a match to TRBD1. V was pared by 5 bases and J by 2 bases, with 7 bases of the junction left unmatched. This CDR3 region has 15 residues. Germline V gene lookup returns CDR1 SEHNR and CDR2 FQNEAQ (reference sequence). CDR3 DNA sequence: TGTGCCAGCAGCCTTGGACAGGGGCCTACCTACGAGCAGTACTTC. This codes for CASSLGQGPTYEQYF. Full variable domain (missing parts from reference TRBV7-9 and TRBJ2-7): DTGVSQNPRHKITKRGQNVTFRCDPISEHNRLYWYRQTLGQGPEFLTYFQNEAQLEKSRLLSDRFSAERPKGSFSTLEIQRTEQGDSAMYLCASSLGQGPTYEQYFGPGTRLTVT.

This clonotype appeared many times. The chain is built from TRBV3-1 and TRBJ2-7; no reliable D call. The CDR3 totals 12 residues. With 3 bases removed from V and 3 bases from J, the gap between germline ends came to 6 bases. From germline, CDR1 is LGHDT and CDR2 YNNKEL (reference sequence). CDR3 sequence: CASSQFGYEQYF. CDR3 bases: TGTGCCAGCAGCCAGTTCGGCTACGAGCAGTACTTC.

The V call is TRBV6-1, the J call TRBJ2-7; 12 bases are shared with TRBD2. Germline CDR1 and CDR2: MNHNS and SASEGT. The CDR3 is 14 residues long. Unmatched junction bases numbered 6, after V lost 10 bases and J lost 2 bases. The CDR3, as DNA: TGTGCCACCCGGAGGACTAGCGGGACCTACGAGCAGTACTTC. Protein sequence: CATRRTSGTYEQYF.

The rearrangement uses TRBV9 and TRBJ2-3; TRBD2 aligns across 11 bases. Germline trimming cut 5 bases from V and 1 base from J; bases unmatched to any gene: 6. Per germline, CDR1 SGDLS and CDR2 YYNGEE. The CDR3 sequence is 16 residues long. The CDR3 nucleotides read TGTGCCAGCAGTCCTCATAGCGGGAGGGGCACAGATACGCAGTATTTT. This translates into CASSPHSGRGTDTQYF.